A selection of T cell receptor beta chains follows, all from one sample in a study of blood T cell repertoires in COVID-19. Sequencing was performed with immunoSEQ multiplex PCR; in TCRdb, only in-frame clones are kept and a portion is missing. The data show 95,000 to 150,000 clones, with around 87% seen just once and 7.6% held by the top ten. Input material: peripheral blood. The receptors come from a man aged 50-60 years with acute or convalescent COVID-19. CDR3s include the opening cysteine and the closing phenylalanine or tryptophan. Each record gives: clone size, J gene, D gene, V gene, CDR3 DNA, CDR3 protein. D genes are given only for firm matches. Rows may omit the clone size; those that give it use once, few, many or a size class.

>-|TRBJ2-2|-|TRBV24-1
TGTGCCACCAGTGGCTCGCGGGGCGGGACCGGGGAGCTGTTTTTT
CATSGSRGGTGELFF
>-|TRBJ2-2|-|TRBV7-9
TGTGCCAGCAGCTTAGGACGGAGGGCCTGGACCGGGGAGCTGTTTTTT
CASSLGRRAWTGELFF
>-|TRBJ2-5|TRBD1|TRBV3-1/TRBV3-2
TGTGCCAGCAGCCTACGTGGTGGACAGGGGACGGAGACCCAGTACTTC
CASSLRGGQGTETQYF
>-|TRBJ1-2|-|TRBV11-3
TGTGCCAGCAGCCCCCCGGGTGGAAAGGCGTATGGCTACACCTTC
CASSPPGGKAYGYTF
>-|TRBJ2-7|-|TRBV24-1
TGTGCCACCAGTGACTCCGGGACGGCGGGGGAGCAGTACTTC
CATSDSGTAGEQYF
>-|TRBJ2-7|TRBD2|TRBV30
TGTGCCTGTAAACTAGCGGGAGGTGGCGAGCAGTACTTC
CACKLAGGGEQYF
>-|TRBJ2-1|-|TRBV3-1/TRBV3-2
TGTGCCAGCACCGAGGACCAGGGTTCCTACAATGAGCAGTTCTTC
CASTEDQGSYNEQFF
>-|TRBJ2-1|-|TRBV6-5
TGTGCCAGCTATCGGCGGAGTACCTACAATGAGCAGTTCTTC
CASYRRSTYNEQFF
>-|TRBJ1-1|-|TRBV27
TGTGCCAGCGGATTCAGGGGGAACACTGAAGCTTTCTTT
CASGFRGNTEAFF
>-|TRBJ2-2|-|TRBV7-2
TGTGCCAGCAGTCTGTGGACAGCCAACACCGGGGAGCTGTTTTTT
CASSLWTANTGELFF
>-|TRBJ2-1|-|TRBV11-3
TGTGCCAGCAGCTTAGATCTTTGGGGGGACTCTTCTACAGACAATGAGCAGTTCTTC
CASSLDLWGDSSTDNEQFF
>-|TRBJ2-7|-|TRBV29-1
TGCAGCGTTTCACAGGGTACGACCTACGAGCAGTACTTC
CSVSQGTTYEQYF
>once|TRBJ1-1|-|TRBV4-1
TGCGCCAGTGGTAGAGGACTCGGCAACACTGAAGCTTTCTTT
CASGRGLGNTEAFF
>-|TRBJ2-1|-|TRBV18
TGTGCCAGCTCACCCGCCCCCTTAGTAGTAGATGAGCAGTTCTTC
CASSPAPLVVDEQFF
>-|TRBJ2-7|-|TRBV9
TGTGCCAGCAGCGTCCTAAGCTCCTACGAGCAGTACTTC
CASSVLSSYEQYF
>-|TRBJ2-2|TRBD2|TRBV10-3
TGTGCCATCAGAGGAGACGGGGGACTAGATATCGGGGAGCTGTTTTTT
CAIRGDGGLDIGELFF
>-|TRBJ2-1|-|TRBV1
TGCACCAGCAGCCAAGCAGTAACTAGCGGGAGGACTTACAATGAGCAGTTCTTC
CTSSQAVTSGRTYNEQFF
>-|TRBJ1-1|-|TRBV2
TGTGCCAGCAGTTTCCAGGGCAACACTGAAGCTTTCTTT
CASSFQGNTEAFF
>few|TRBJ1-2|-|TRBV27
TGTGCCAGCAGTTTATCGTGGGCCAGGGAGGGCTATGGCTACACCTTC
CASSLSWAREGYGYTF
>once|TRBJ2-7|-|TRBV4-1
TGCGCCAGCAGCCAAGATCGACAGGCTTCCTCCTACGAGCAGTACTTC
CASSQDRQASSYEQYF
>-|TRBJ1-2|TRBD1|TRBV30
TGTGCCTGGGACAAAGAGAGACAGGGACTAGATGGCTACACCTTC
CAWDKERQGLDGYTF
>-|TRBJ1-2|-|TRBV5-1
TGCGCCAGCACCGAGACGGGGGTGGAGGGCTACACCTTC
CASTETGVEGYTF
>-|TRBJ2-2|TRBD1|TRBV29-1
TGCAGCGCCCTGGGACAGCCTTACGCGAACACCGGGGAGCTGTTTTTT
CSALGQPYANTGELFF
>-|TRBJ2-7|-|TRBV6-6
TGTGCCAGCAGTTACTCAGCAGAGGTCTCCTACGAGCAGTACTTC
CASSYSAEVSYEQYF
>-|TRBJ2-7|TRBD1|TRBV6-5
TGTGCCAGCAGTTACTTCGAGGGACAGGCCCACCCCGAGCAGTACTTC
CASSYFEGQAHPEQYF
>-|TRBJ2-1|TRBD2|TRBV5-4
TGTGCCAGCAGCCCTTTGACTAGCGGCCTTATCGATGAGCAGTTCTTC
CASSPLTSGLIDEQFF
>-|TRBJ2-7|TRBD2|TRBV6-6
TGTGCCAGCAGTTACGATAGCGGGAGCTCCTACGAGCAGTACTTC
CASSYDSGSSYEQYF
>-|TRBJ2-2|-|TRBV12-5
TGTGCTAGTGGTTTGGCCTCCTTCACAGGTAACACCGGGGAGCTGTTTTTT
CASGLASFTGNTGELFF
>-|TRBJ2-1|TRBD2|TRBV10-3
TGTGCCATCAGTGAAACTGGACTAGGTAGCAATGAGCAGTTCTTC
CAISETGLGSNEQFF
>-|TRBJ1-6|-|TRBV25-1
TGTGCCAGCAGTGAATCCCCAGGGGCCCCCAAACCCCTCCACTTT
CASSESPGAPKPLHF
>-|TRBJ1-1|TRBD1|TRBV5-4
TGTGCCAGCAGCCCGACAGGGGACACTGAAGCTTTCTTT
CASSPTGDTEAFF
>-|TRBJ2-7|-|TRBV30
TGTGCCTGGAGGGTCAGCGGAAATCGAGGGAAACAGTACTTC
CAWRVSGNRGKQYF
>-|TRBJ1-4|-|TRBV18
TGTGCCAGCTCCCCAGGACAGATGGAGGAAAAACTGTTTTTT
CASSPGQMEEKLFF
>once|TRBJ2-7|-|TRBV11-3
TGTGCCAGCAGCTTCCCCACCTACGAGCAGTACTTC
CASSFPTYEQYF
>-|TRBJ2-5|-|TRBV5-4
TGTGCCAGCAAGAGGGACTCCCTAAGGGAGACCCAGTACTTC
CASKRDSLRETQYF
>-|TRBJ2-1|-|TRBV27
TGTGCCAGCAGTACCACTCGTCGCGGGCTGTACAATGAGCAGTTCTTC
CASSTTRRGLYNEQFF
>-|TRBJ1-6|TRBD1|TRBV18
TGTGCCAGCTCACCACCGACAGGGATCTTTTCACCCCTCCACTTT
CASSPPTGIFSPLHF
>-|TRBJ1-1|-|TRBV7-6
TGTGCCAGCAGCTCACAATGGAACACTGAAGCTTTCTTT
CASSSQWNTEAFF
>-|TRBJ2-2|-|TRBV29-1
TGCAGCGTTGGGCAGGGGACCGGGGAGCTGTTTTTT
CSVGQGTGELFF
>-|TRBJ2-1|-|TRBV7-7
TGTGCCAGCAGCTCCATAGCGTCACCCCTACATGAGCAGTTCTTC
CASSSIASPLHEQFF
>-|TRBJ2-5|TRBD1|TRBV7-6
TGTGCCAGCAGCTTGCCTACAGGGGTCCAAGAGACCCAGTACTTC
CASSLPTGVQETQYF
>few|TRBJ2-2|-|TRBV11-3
TGTGCCAGCAGCTCGGTCCTACACACCGGGGAGCTGTTTTTT
CASSSVLHTGELFF
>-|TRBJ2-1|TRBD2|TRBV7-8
TGTGCCAGCAGCTTAGCGCTAGCGGGAGCTGAGCAGTTCTTC
CASSLALAGAEQFF
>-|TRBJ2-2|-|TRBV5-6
TGTGCCAGCAGCTTCGAGGGGAGGACCGGGGAGCTGTTTTTT
CASSFEGRTGELFF
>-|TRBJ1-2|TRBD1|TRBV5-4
TGTGCCAGCAGCCGTCTAGACAGGGGAAGCTATGGCTACACCTTC
CASSRLDRGSYGYTF
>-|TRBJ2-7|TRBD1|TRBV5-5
TGTGCCAGCAGCTTGGGTGGGGACAGCGCCTACGAGCAGTACTTC
CASSLGGDSAYEQYF
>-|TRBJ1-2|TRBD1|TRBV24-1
TGTGCCACCAGTGATTCGACAGGGGCGCGGGGCTACACCTTC
CATSDSTGARGYTF
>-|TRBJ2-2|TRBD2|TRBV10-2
TGCGCCAGCAGCACTAGCGGGAGTATCGGGAACACCGGGGAGCTGTTTTTT
CASSTSGSIGNTGELFF
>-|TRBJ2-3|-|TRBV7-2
TGTGCCAGCAGCTCCCCGAGACTAGGTGCAGATACGCAGTATTTT
CASSSPRLGADTQYF
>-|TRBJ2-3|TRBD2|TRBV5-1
TGCGCCAGCAGCGTGGGTTCGGGGGGAAAAAGCACAGATACGCAGTATTTT
CASSVGSGGKSTDTQYF
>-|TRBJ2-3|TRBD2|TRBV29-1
TGCAGCGTTGCGCTAGCGGGAAGCACAGATACGCAGTATTTT
CSVALAGSTDTQYF
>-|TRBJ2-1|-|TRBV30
TGTGCCTTCGAACTAGCTTCCTACAATGAGCAGTTCTTC
CAFELASYNEQFF
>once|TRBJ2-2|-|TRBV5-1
TGCGCCAGCAGCTTGACACCAAACACCGGGGAGCTGTTTTTT
CASSLTPNTGELFF
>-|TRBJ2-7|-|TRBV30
TGTGCCTGGAGCGACACGGCCGTTGGGTACGAGCAGTACTTC
CAWSDTAVGYEQYF
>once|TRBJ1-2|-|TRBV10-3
TGTGCCACACGGACACCGGACTATGGCTACACCTTC
CATRTPDYGYTF